This T cell receptor beta chain was sequenced in a study of T cells in Graves' hyperthyroidism and ophthalmopathy. Background on the study: The blood sample was taken at first diagnosis, before treatment began.

It was RNA transcripts that yielded the amplified TCR beta CDR3 regions. HTBI primers were used for first-round RT-PCR of the TCR CDR3. Using its own MiXCR run on the multiplex PCR reads, TCRdb lists one record per CDR3 protein. The table shows about 130,000 distinct CDR3 sequences, with more than 20% occurring only once. Germline loops: CDR1 ENHRY, CDR2 SYGVKD. Trimming shortened V by 2 bases and J by 2 bases, and 12 bases separated the two germline ends. The CDR3 has 15 amino acids. Comment on this clonotype: It may be a read error: a sequence one base away is much more abundant.

Using approximately 10 ml of fresh peripheral blood, PBMCs were prepared. The sequenced sample consisted of blood. The V gene is TRBV10-3, the J gene TRBJ1-1; TRBD1 is a possible D gene (5 bases). This receptor was taken from a woman between 45 and 60 years old with Graves' hyperthyroidism that later progressed to Graves' ophthalmopathy. The CDR3 region has the DNA TGTGCCATCAGTGAGGGGGGTAGGGCTAACACTGAAGCTTTCTTT. Translated, it gives CAISEGGRANTEAFF.